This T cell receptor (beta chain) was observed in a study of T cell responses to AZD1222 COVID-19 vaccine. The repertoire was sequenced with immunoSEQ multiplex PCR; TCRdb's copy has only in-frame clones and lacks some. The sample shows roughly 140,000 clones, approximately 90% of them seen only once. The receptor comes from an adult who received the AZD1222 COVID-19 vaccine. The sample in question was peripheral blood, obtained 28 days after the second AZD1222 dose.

CDR3 sequence: CASIAQGVGNSPLHF. In DNA form, the CDR3 reads TGTGCCAGCATCGCCCAGGGGGTAGGCAATTCACCCCTCCACTTT. The V gene is TRBV2, the J gene TRBJ1-6; 7 positions agree with TRBD1. The CDR3 spans 15 residues. The V gene end was trimmed by 7 bases and the J gene end by 7 bases; junction bases not matched to a gene: 10. Germline CDR1 SNHLY, CDR2 FYNNEI.